This entry is about one T cell receptor (beta chain). What it binds is unknown. Primers included in the PCR were 60 Vbeta and 13 Jbeta primers. Repertoires were generated with immunoSEQ multiplex PCR, while TCRdb's copy carries only in-frame clones and drops some. The listing contains approximately 50,000 clones. Germline CDR1 is MNHNY and CDR2 is SVGAGI (reference sequence). The CDR3 extends over 15 amino acids. V shed 2 bases and J shed 6 bases, with 14 bases lying between them. This entry is derived from a study of cytomegalovirus exposure and HLA in healthy donors. Findings and limits, study-wide: The study labeled around 160 TCR beta chains cytomegalovirus-associated.

The TCR comes from a woman between 35 and 50 years old in good health and CMV-seronegative. The sequenced sample was PBMCs. The chain has TRBV6-6 and TRBJ1-5; D is possibly TRBD1 (6 bases). The CDR3 DNA reads TGTGCCAGCAGTTACGCCACAGGGCTGACTCAGCCCCAGCATTTT. This encodes CASSYATGLTQPQHF.